The next 6 T cell receptor beta chains were all read from a single sample in a study of cytomegalovirus exposure and HLA in healthy donors. PCR primers comprised 60 Vbeta and 13 Jbeta primers. Profiling relied on immunoSEQ multiplex PCR, and the TCRdb table lists in-frame clones only, not all of them. The data contain 150,000 to 200,000 clones, around 75% of them seen just once; the ten biggest clones take up 4% to 5.5%. Sequencing was performed on PBMCs. The receptor set was obtained from a male donor in good health and CMV-seronegative.

The chain carries TRBV18 and TRBJ2-7; 8 bases match TRBD1. This CDR3 spans 14 amino acids. Germline CDR1 reads KGHSH; CDR2 reads LQKENI. The junction had 2 bases not matched to a gene; V was cut back by 2 bases and J by 2 bases. The CDR3 nucleotides are TGTGCCAGCTCACCAGGGACAGGAACCTACGAGCAGTACTTC. This gives the protein CASSPGTGTYEQYF.

The table lists this clone with a few counts. CDR3: CASSSGRPTYGYTF. The CDR3 coding sequence is TGCGCCAGCAGTTCTGGCAGGCCCACCTATGGCTACACCTTC. J is TRBJ1-2 and V is TRBV10-2; D is unresolved. The germline gives CDR1 WSHSY, CDR2 SAAADI. CDR3 length: 14 amino acids. Trimming removed 5 bases from V and 4 bases from J, with 14 bases in between.

This clone was counted only a few times. This chain connects TRBV19 to TRBJ2-7; D may be TRBD1 (5 bases). The germline V gene has CDR1 LNHDA and CDR2 SQIVND (reference sequence). V dropped 3 bases and J dropped 0 bases, with 12 bases sitting between them. CDR3 length equals 15 residues. In DNA form, the CDR3 reads TGTGCCAGTAGTATGGCAGGGCTCAGCTCCTACGAGCAGTACTTC. This translates into CASSMAGLSSYEQYF. Full variable domain (outside the CDR3, taken from reference TRBV19 and TRBJ2-7): DGGITQSPKYLFRKEGQNVTLSCEQNLNHDAMYWYRQDPGQGLRLIYYSQIVNDFQKGDIAEGYSVSREKKESFPLTVTSAQKNPTAFYLCASSMAGLSSYEQYFGPGTRLTVT.

The chain recombines TRBV4-1 with TRBJ2-5; 8 bases match TRBD2. The CDR3 is 15 residues long. Germline CDR1 reads MGHRA; CDR2 reads YSYEKL. V lost 1 base and J lost 5; bases outside the gene matches: 6. In nucleotides, the CDR3 is TGCGCCAGCAGCCAAGGGAGACTAGCGTCGGAGACCCAGTACTTC. It is translated as CASSQGRLASETQYF.

This clone was observed a handful of times. The V call is TRBV29-1, the J call TRBJ2-7; D may be TRBD2 (6 bases). Trimming shortened V by 4 bases and J by 2 bases, and 18 bases separated the two germline ends. Germline lookup yields CDR1 SQVTM and CDR2 ANQGSEA. This CDR3 is built from 15 residues. The chain's CDR3 is CSVVGTPAGPYEQYF. CDR3 nucleotides: TGCAGCGTTGTGGGTACTCCGGCGGGACCCTACGAGCAGTACTTC.

The table lists this clone with a count of one. The genes are TRBV6-5 and TRBJ2-3; no clear D gene. This CDR3 region has 12 residues. V was cut by 8 bases and J by 4 bases, with 10 bases left in between. Germline V gives CDR1 MNHEY, CDR2 SVGAGI. The DNA of the CDR3 is TGTGCCAGCCCCCCGTATCCAGATACGCAGTATTTT. Its protein is CASPPYPDTQYF.